This record covers a single TCR beta chain. The target antigen is unknown. This entry belongs to a study of T cell responses to AZD1222 COVID-19 vaccine. Study observations and caveats: Nearly half of unique spike-specific TCRs reportedly avoided B.1.351 and B.1.1.7 mutated regions. Baseline seropositivity characterized only a handful of AZD1222 recipients. Vaccine-related CD4 TCRs covered spike, predominating at 160-218 and 743-854.

Data came from immunoSEQ multiplex PCR; TCRdb stores just in-frame clones and leaves some out. The repertoire consists of some 83,000 clones, with 80% to 90% occurring once and the leading ten covering around 6%. V lost 8 bases to trimming and J lost 0 bases, with 11 bases between them. This CDR3 spans 14 amino acids. Germline CDR1 and CDR2: SEHNR and FQNEAQ (reference sequence). This material consisted of peripheral blood, taken on day 0 of AZD1222 vaccination. The chain is built from TRBV7-9 and TRBJ1-3, with D uncertain. The TCR sequence derives from an adult in good health. As DNA, the CDR3 is TGTGCCAGCGATAAAGAGAGCTCTGGAAACACCATATATTTT. As protein: CASDKESSGNTIYF.